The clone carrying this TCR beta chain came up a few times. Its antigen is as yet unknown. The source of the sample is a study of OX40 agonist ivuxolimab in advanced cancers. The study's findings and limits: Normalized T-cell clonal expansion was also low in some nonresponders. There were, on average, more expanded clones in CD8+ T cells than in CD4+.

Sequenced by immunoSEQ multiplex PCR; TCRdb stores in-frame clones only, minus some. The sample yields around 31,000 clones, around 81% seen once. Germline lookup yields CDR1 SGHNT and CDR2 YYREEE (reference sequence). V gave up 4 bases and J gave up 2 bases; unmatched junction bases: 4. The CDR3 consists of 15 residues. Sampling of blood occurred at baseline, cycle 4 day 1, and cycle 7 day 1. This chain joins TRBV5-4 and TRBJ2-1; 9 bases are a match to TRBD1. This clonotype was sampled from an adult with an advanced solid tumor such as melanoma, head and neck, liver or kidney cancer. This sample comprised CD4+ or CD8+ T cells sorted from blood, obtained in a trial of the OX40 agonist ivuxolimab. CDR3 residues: CASSPQGAAYNEQFF. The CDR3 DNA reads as TGTGCCAGCAGCCCACAGGGGGCGGCCTACAATGAGCAGTTCTTC.